Presented here are 15 T cell receptor beta chains from one specimen sequenced in a study of molecular identifiers for immune sequencing clone quantification. TCRdb re-called the PCR reads with MiXCR, one entry per CDR3 protein. There are approximately 550,000 distinct CDR3 sequences in the sample; around 23% occur only once, and approximately 0.8% lies in the top ten. Sequenced sample: naive CD8+ T cells from blood, with Jurkat cell RNA spiked in. Subset defined: FACS-sorted CD8+CD4-CCR7+CD45RA+ naive T cells. These receptors were collected from a human donor in good health. Some libraries in this study had Jurkat cell RNA spiked in.

The chain combines TRBV6-5 with TRBJ2-1, with D possibly TRBD2 on 7 matching bases. Germline V gene lookup returns CDR1 MNHEY and CDR2 SVGAGI. V was shortened by 2 bases and J by 9 bases, with 14 bases between the two germline ends. The CDR3 sequence is 14 residues long. CDR3 loop: CASSYEGGPSEQFF. The CDR3 region has the DNA TGTGCCAGCAGTTACGAGGGGGGGCCGAGTGAGCAGTTCTTC.

Only a few counts were recorded for this clonotype. The chain uses TRBV19 and TRBJ1-5; D is unresolved. Germline-derived CDR1 and CDR2 are LNHDA and SQIVND (reference sequence). The length of the CDR3 is 13 residues. V was shortened by 6 bases and J by 5 bases, with 11 bases between the two germline ends. CDR3 residues: CASRGPGHQPQHF. DNA for the CDR3: TGTGCCAGTAGGGGCCCCGGACATCAGCCCCAGCATTTT.

This clonotype showed up many times. The chain has TRBV7-3 and TRBJ2-3; D is possibly TRBD2 (6 bases). Germline CDR1 reads SGHTA; CDR2 reads FQGTGA. The CDR3 has 15 residues. Between the trimmed V and J ends, which lost 5 bases and 3 bases, there was a span of 15 bases. CDR3 coding DNA: TGTGCCAGCAGCCCGGGGGTTGGAAAAACAGATACGCAGTATTTT. Protein: CASSPGVGKTDTQYF.

This clonotype was counted at least ten times. The rearrangement links TRBV7-2 to TRBJ2-1, with 14 bases aligning to TRBD2. Trimming at V came to 1 base and at J to 10 bases, leaving 12 bases not matched to a gene. The length of the CDR3 is 18 residues. Per germline, CDR1 SGHTA and CDR2 FQGNSA. The CDR3 region has the DNA TGTGCCAGCAGCTTAGACGGACTAGCGGGAGGTCTGTACTGGGAGCAGTTCTTC. Encoded protein: CASSLDGLAGGLYWEQFF.

The V call is TRBV6-5, the J call TRBJ2-1; 11 nucleotides match TRBD2. Germline CDR1 reads MNHEY; CDR2 reads SVGAGI. V gave up 3 bases and J gave up 3 bases; unmatched junction bases: 4. The CDR3 extends over 16 amino acids. The CDR3 region has the DNA TGTGCCAGCAGTTATGGGCTAGCGGGAGGCTACAATGAGCAGTTCTTC. It yields the protein CASSYGLAGGYNEQFF.

This clonotype was picked up many times. The V call is TRBV25-1, the J call TRBJ2-7, with 8 bases identical to TRBD1. V dropped 3 bases and J dropped 3; count of bases not matched to a gene: 7. This CDR3 comprises 15 residues. CDR1 MGHDK and CDR2 SYGVNS come from the germline V gene. The CDR3 region is CASSDPGQENYEQYF. The CDR3 region has the DNA TGTGCCAGCAGTGATCCGGGACAGGAGAACTACGAGCAGTACTTC.

This clonotype has more than one count but fewer than ten. The J gene is TRBJ1-1, the V gene TRBV27; 7 nucleotides agree with TRBD1. The trim removed 7 bases at V and 4 bases at J, leaving 9 bases unmatched. The germline V gene encodes CDR1 MNHEY and CDR2 SMNVEV (reference sequence). The CDR3 has 14 residues. The CDR3 reads CASKTSQGGTEAFF. CDR3 nucleotide sequence: TGTGCCAGCAAGACGAGTCAGGGGGGCACTGAAGCTTTCTTT.

This clonotype was recorded many times. Mismatch with germline at one junction end may stem from a read error. The V and J genes are TRBV2 and TRBJ1-1; TRBD1 is a possible D gene (6 bases). The germline gives CDR1 SNHLY, CDR2 FYNNEI. The CDR3 runs 14 residues. Here the CDR3 DNA reads TGTGCCAGCGGTGAATACAGGGAGAACACTGAAGCTTTCTTT. Encoded protein: CASGEYRENTEAFF.

In this sample, this clonotype turned up many times. The chain recombines TRBV15 with TRBJ2-1, with 8 bases lining up with TRBD2. Unmatched junction bases numbered 5, after V lost 0 bases and J lost 4 bases. Germline CDR1 and CDR2: LNHNV and YYDKDF (reference sequence). There are 16 residues in the CDR3. CDR3 nucleotides: TGTGCCACCAGCAGAGATAAGCGGGGGTGGTACAATGAGCAGTTCTTC. Translating it yields CATSRDKRGWYNEQFF.

Details on this clonotype: The germline gene is not matched at one end of the junction; a read error may be the cause. The chain couples TRBV11-2 to TRBJ2-3; D perhaps matches TRBD1 (7 bases). The CDR3 covers 15 residues. The germline V gene has CDR1 SGHAT and CDR2 FQNNGV. The CDR3 sequence is CASSPLGGDRDTRYF. The CDR3 DNA reads TGTGCCAGCAGCCCTCTGGGCGGGGACAGAGATACGCGGTATTTT.

This clonotype was seen more than once but under ten times. J is TRBJ2-7 and V is TRBV7-8; possibly TRBD1 for D (5 bases). The CDR3 is made up of 15 amino acids. Germline loops: CDR1 SGHVS, CDR2 FQNEAQ. The V end was cut by 0 bases, the J end by 7 bases, with 16 bases between. The CDR3 loop reads CASSLARKTAWEQYF. CDR3 DNA sequence: TGTGCCAGCAGCTTAGCGCGTAAGACAGCCTGGGAGCAGTACTTC.

This clonotype appeared a few times. The V and J genes are TRBV9 and TRBJ2-2; 14 positions match TRBD2. Per the germline V gene, CDR1 is SGDLS and CDR2 is YYNGEE. CDR3 length: 17 amino acids. V shed 4 bases, J shed 7 bases, and the junction held 9 bases outside the gene matches. As DNA, the CDR3 is TGTGCCAGCAGCCCCTGGACTAGCGGGGGGAATATCGGGGAGCTGTTTTTT. It codes for CASSPWTSGGNIGELFF.

As DNA, the CDR3 is TGTGCCAGCAGCTTGGAAGCAGGACAGGGGGCTACCTATAGCAATCAGCCCCAGCATTTT. It specifies CASSLEAGQGATYSNQPQHF. The genes are TRBV5-5 and TRBJ1-5; TRBD1 agrees at 11 bases. CDR3 length equals 20 residues. Trimming cost V 0 bases and J 0 bases; bases outside gene matches: 11. The V gene's germline CDR1 is SGHKS and CDR2 YYEKEE (reference sequence). Using reference TRBV5-5 and TRBJ1-5 for the parts outside the CDR3, the full variable domain is DAGVTQSPTHLIKTRGQQVTLRCSPISGHKSVSWYQQVLGQGPQFIFQYYEKEERGRGNFPDRFSARQFPNYSSELNVNALLLGDSALYLCASSLEAGQGATYSNQPQHFGDGTRLSIL.

This clonotype was seen only once. The chain joins TRBV4-1 to TRBJ2-7, with a possible D match to TRBD2 (5 bases). The V end lost 0 bases, the J end lost 7 bases, and 16 bases lay between the germline ends. In germline, CDR1 is MGHRA, CDR2 YSYEKL. This CDR3 has 15 residues. CDR3 nucleotides: TGCGCCAGCAGCCAAGAAGCGGTGCTGACTGAAGAGCAGTACTTC. This sequence encodes CASSQEAVLTEEQYF.

This clonotype has only a few counts. J is TRBJ2-3 and V is TRBV20-1; 14 nucleotides match TRBD2. CDR1 is DFQATT and CDR2 is SNEGSKA in the germline V gene (reference sequence). The CDR3 runs to 17 residues. With V trimmed by 3 bases and J by 4 bases, 9 bases remained unmatched. DNA of the CDR3: TGCAGTGCTAGGGGGACTAGCGGGAGTAGGGGGGCAGATACGCAGTATTTT. Translating it yields CSARGTSGSRGADTQYF.